This TCR beta chain was sequenced for a study of CD8+CD57+ T cells in acquired aplastic anemia. The study profiled TCR beta VDJ and CDR3 using genomic DNA as template. One entry per CDR3 protein, called by TCRdb with MiXCR from the reads. The sample consists of about 75,000 distinct CDR3 sequences, just over 70% of them appearing once. The sequenced patients had an expansion of CD8+CD57+ cells seen by flow cytometry. The patients, all of them, had severe acquired aplastic anemia. Patients were treatment-naive when blood was sampled. Germline V CDR1 and CDR2: SNHLY, FYNNEI. Trimming left V 3 bases short and J 7 bases short, with 13 bases between. This CDR3 spans 13 amino acids.

Sequenced: sorted CD4+, CD8+, or CD8+CD57+ T cells (not recorded which) from PBMCs. This TCR was recovered from a human donor with aplastic anemia. V usage is TRBV2 and J usage is TRBJ2-7, with TRBD2 as a possible D gene (5 bases). For the CDR3, the DNA is TGTGCCAGCAGTGATGGCGGGTGGAATGAGCAGTACTTC. As protein: CASSDGGWNEQYF.